This entry lists 5 T cell receptor beta chains sequenced from one sample in a study of CD8+CD57+ T cells in acquired aplastic anemia. CDR3 and TCR beta VDJ profiling relied on genomic DNA as the template. Using its own MiXCR run on the reads, TCRdb lists one record per CDR3 protein. The sample consists of around 33,000 distinct CDR3 sequences, more than 75% of them appearing once. Sequenced input: sorted CD4+, CD8+, or CD8+CD57+ T cells (not recorded which) from PBMCs. The receptors originated from a human donor in good health, serving as a control.

In this sample, this clonotype turned up once. The chain joins TRBV5-1 to TRBJ2-2, with a possible D match to TRBD1 (6 bases). This CDR3 spans 15 amino acids. With 3 bases removed from V and 4 bases from J, the gap between germline ends came to 13 bases. The germline V gene has CDR1 SGHRS and CDR2 YFSETQ. The CDR3 protein is CASSWTAEGTGELFF. The DNA of the CDR3 is TGCGCCAGCAGCTGGACAGCCGAGGGCACCGGGGAGCTGTTTTTT.

The CDR3: CASSLVASGSPGADTQYF. CDR3 sequence (DNA): TGCGCCAGCAGCTTGGTGGCTAGCGGGAGCCCAGGGGCAGATACGCAGTATTTT. The chain employs TRBV5-1 and TRBJ2-3; 10 bases match TRBD2. V shed 0 bases and J 4 bases; nucleotides not matched to a gene: 11. The CDR3 has 18 residues. The germline CDR1 and CDR2 sequences are SGHRS and YFSETQ.

The gene calls are TRBV7-9 and TRBJ1-6; no firm D call. The length of the CDR3 is 13 residues. Trimming removed 3 bases at V and 10 bases at J, with 10 bases between. Germline V gene data show CDR1 as SEHNR and CDR2 as FQNEAQ (reference sequence). CDR3 protein: CASSLAGGSPLHF. The CDR3 nucleotides read TGTGCCAGCAGCTTGGCTGGAGGGTCACCCCTCCACTTT.

The chain couples TRBV5-1 to TRBJ1-2; D gene uncertain. V lost 6 bases and J lost 8, with 17 bases in between. This CDR3 spans 13 amino acids. Germline V gene sequence: CDR1 SGHRS, CDR2 YFSETQ. The CDR3 bases are TGCGCCAGCAACCACGGTTCTCGGGAGGGCTACACCTTC. Its translation is CASNHGSREGYTF.

The V gene is TRBV7-9, the J gene TRBJ2-5; D unclear. The CDR3 consists of 13 residues. Germline CDR1 is SEHNR and CDR2 is FQNEAQ (reference sequence). Trimming left V 3 bases short and J 3 bases short, with 8 bases between. CDR3 loop: CASSFAPKETQYF. The CDR3, as DNA: TGTGCCAGCAGCTTTGCGCCGAAAGAGACCCAGTACTTC.